What follows are 20 T cell receptor beta chains derived from one specimen sequenced in a study of tumor-infiltrating lymphocytes in glioblastoma multiforme. Multiple V-beta primers and a C-beta primer amplified TCRB from RNA. TCRdb recomputed calls from the multiplex PCR reads with MiXCR, one row per CDR3 protein. The sample lists some 15,000 distinct CDR3 sequences; around 72% were seen once. The material sequenced was brain tumor tissue. These receptors were collected from a male donor with glioblastoma.

The V and J genes are TRBV29-1 and TRBJ2-5; D is perhaps TRBD1 (7 bases). V shed 6 bases and J shed 4 bases, with 18 bases lying between them. Per the germline V gene, CDR1 is SQVTM and CDR2 is ANQGSEA. CDR3 size: 14 residues. CDR3 sequence (DNA): TGCAGCGTGGAGGGACAGAGCGATGCAGAGACCCAGTACTTC. As protein: CSVEGQSDAETQYF.

V is TRBV11-1 and J is TRBJ2-1, with 15 bases aligning to TRBD2. Germline V lookup: CDR1 SGHAT, CDR2 FQDESV (reference sequence). The CDR3 is made up of 18 amino acids. The V segment lost 3 bases and the J segment 7 bases; nucleotides outside the gene matches: 10. CDR3 coding DNA: TGTGCCAGCAGCTTTCTTGGACTAGCGGGAGGGCCGTGGAATGAGCAGTTCTTC. It yields the protein CASSFLGLAGGPWNEQFF.

V gene TRBV5-5 combines with J gene TRBJ2-1; weak D call: TRBD1 (6 bases). The germline CDR1 and CDR2 sequences are SGHKS and YYEKEE (reference sequence). Trimming pared 3 bases from V and 0 bases from J, leaving 10 bases between. The CDR3 sequence is 15 residues long. In DNA, the CDR3 is TGTGCCAGCAGCTCTGGGGGCAGCTCCTACAATGAGCAGTTCTTC. Translating gives CASSSGGSSYNEQFF.

This clonotype ranks as medium-sized. This chain connects TRBV7-9 to TRBJ2-1; TRBD2 agrees at 12 bases. The CDR3 runs 16 residues. The germline V gene encodes CDR1 SEHNR and CDR2 FQNEAQ (reference sequence). With 1 base clipped from V and 8 bases from J, the junction kept 6 bases outside the gene matches. The CDR3 loop is CASSLGLAGDLDEQFF. The CDR3 nucleotides are TGTGCCAGCAGCTTAGGACTAGCGGGAGACCTCGATGAGCAGTTCTTC.

The V gene is TRBV6-5, the J gene TRBJ2-3; 7 bases map to TRBD2. The ends lost 2 bases at V and 0 bases at J; junction bases unmatched: 2. The CDR3 contains 15 residues. From germline, CDR1 is MNHEY and CDR2 SVGAGI. The CDR3 region is CASSYAGRSTDTQYF. CDR3 DNA: TGTGCCAGCAGTTACGCCGGGAGGAGCACAGATACGCAGTATTTT.

Concerning this clonotype: Sequence at one end of the junction differs from germline and may be a read error. The chain joins TRBV5-1 to TRBJ1-4; D is undetermined. Germline loops: CDR1 SGHRS, CDR2 YFSETQ. The CDR3 runs to 15 residues. The CDR3 is CAGSLEVQPHEKLFF. The CDR3 DNA is TGCGCCGGCAGCCTGGAGGTACAGCCTCATGAAAAACTGTTTTTT.

V usage is TRBV6-2 or TRBV6-3 and J usage is TRBJ2-5; TRBD1 is a possible D gene (5 bases). V lost 5 bases and J 1 base, leaving 17 bases between the germline ends. This CDR3 is 16 amino acids long. The V gene's germline CDR1 is MNHEY and CDR2 SVGEGT. The CDR3, as DNA: TGTGCCAGCAGTCCATCATACGGACAACTCCAAGAGACCCAGTACTTC. This codes for CASSPSYGQLQETQYF.

This clonotype is a singleton in its sample. Given a much more abundant clone one base away, this may be a read error. This chain's CDR3 is CASSPGQIWAEAFF. CDR3 in DNA: TGTGCCAGTAGTCCGGGACAGATCTGGGCTGAAGCTTTCTTT. The chain recombines TRBV19 with TRBJ1-1, with 7 nucleotides matching TRBD1. The CDR3 contains 14 residues. Germline V CDR1 and CDR2: LNHDA, SQIVND (reference sequence). V shed 5 bases and J 6 bases; nucleotides not matched to a gene: 9.

This rearrangement joins TRBV6-5 to TRBJ2-7; D is ambiguous. The CDR3 covers 13 residues. Per germline, CDR1 MNHEY and CDR2 SVGAGI. Trimming pared 7 bases from V and 3 bases from J, leaving 13 bases between. The CDR3, as DNA: TGTGCCAGCATCTCACCACTAAACTACGAGCAGTACTTC. It specifies CASISPLNYEQYF.

A note on this clonotype: One end of the junction is discordant with germline, which a read error may explain. The chain carries TRBV11-2 and TRBJ1-1; the D is unclear. Germline CDR1 reads SGHAT; CDR2 reads FQNNGV. The CDR3 contains 12 residues. The CDR3 loop reads CASTLVHGVASF. DNA of the CDR3: TGTGCCAGCACCTTAGTACATGGGGTAGCTTCCTTT. Full variable domain (missing parts from reference TRBV11-2 and TRBJ1-1): EAGVAQSPRYKIIEKRQSVAFWCNPISGHATLYWYQQILGQGPKLLIQFQNNGVVDDSQLPKDRFSAERLKGVDSTLKIQPAKLEDSAVYLCASTLVHGVASFGQGTRLTVV.

There are a few counts of this clonotype. A clone one base away is much larger, so this may be a read error. The V call is TRBV11-2, the J call TRBJ1-4, with D perhaps matching TRBD1 (5 bases). Germline lookup yields CDR1 SGHAT and CDR2 FQNNGV. This CDR3 contains 15 residues. The CDR3 spells CAGSLFGGAPEKLFF. DNA for the CDR3: TGTGCCGGCAGCCTTTTTGGCGGGGCGCCTGAAAAACTGTTTTTT.

Remarks on this clonotype: The junction and the germline gene differ at one end; a read error may be behind it. J is TRBJ2-3 and V is TRBV28; 11 positions match TRBD2. Germline V lookup: CDR1 MDHEN, CDR2 SYDVKM. This CDR3 is built from 16 residues. CDR3 sequence: CSSSLLLAGGSYTQYF. For the CDR3, the DNA is TGTTCCAGCAGCCTTCTCTTAGCGGGAGGGAGTTATACGCAGTATTTT.

In the case of this clonotype: A much bigger clone sits one base away, suggesting this may be a read error. The chain recombines TRBV7-3 with TRBJ2-2; 7 nucleotides match TRBD2. This CDR3 region has 15 residues. The germline CDR1 and CDR2 sequences are SGHTA and FQGTGA. The CDR3 DNA reads as TGTGCCAACAGCTTATTCGGGGGGAGCACCGGGGAGCTGTTTTTT. Translating gives CANSLFGGSTGELFF.

This chain links TRBV6-5 with TRBJ2-7; 9 bases line up with TRBD1. Trimming at V came to 7 bases and at J to 6 bases, leaving 10 bases not matched to a gene. Per the germline V gene, CDR1 is MNHEY and CDR2 is SVGAGI. The CDR3 is made up of 14 amino acids. The CDR3 here is CASIPGTGSLEQYF. CDR3 sequence (DNA): TGTGCCAGCATTCCCGGGACAGGGTCCCTCGAGCAGTACTTC.

The count of this clonotype is one. At one of its ends the junction is not consistent with the germline gene, which may arise from a read error. The gene calls are TRBV14 and TRBJ2-7; D may be TRBD1 (6 bases). The CDR3 runs to 12 residues. Germline values: CDR1 SGHDN, CDR2 FVKESK. This CDR3 is CTSSQGGYQQYF. CDR3 in DNA: TGTACCAGCAGCCAAGGGGGTTACCAGCAGTACTTC.

This clonotype occurred a few times. At one end the junction does not follow the germline gene, possibly because of a read error. The rearrangement joins TRBV12-3 or TRBV12-4 to TRBJ2-5; D is perhaps TRBD2 (6 bases). The CDR3 spans 12 residues. The CDR3 DNA is TGCGCCATCAGAGGCTTAGGAGGGCCCCAGTACTTC. This translates into CAIRGLGGPQYF.

This clonotype has only one observation. Compared with germline, one end of the junction differs, possibly owing to a read error. This chain joins TRBV25-1 and TRBJ2-7; 9 bases are a match to TRBD1. Germline V gene lookup returns CDR1 MGHDK and CDR2 SYGVNS. CDR3 length: 16 amino acids. The CDR3, as DNA: TGTGCCATCAGTGACCCACCGGGACAGGGCTCCTACGAGCAGTACTTC. This encodes CAISDPPGQGSYEQYF.

In its sample, this clonotype is medium-sized. The chain uses TRBV6-6 and TRBJ1-2; D possibly corresponds to TRBD1 (6 bases). The CDR3 consists of 15 residues. V was clipped by 8 bases and J by 1 base, with 17 bases between them. Germline V gene sequence: CDR1 MNHNY, CDR2 SVGAGI (reference sequence). DNA of the CDR3: TGTGCCAGCCATCCCTGGCAGGGGAGTAACTATGGCTACACCTTC. Protein product: CASHPWQGSNYGYTF.

This clonotype came up once. This likely comes from a read error, as the CDR3 has no conserved phenylalanine or tryptophan at its end. The V gene is TRBV11-3, the J gene TRBJ2-4, with 7 bases matching TRBD1. Germline values: CDR1 SGHNT, CDR2 YENEEA. The length of the CDR3 is 16 residues. Trimming at V came to 9 bases and at J to 1 base, leaving 12 bases not matched to a gene. CDR3 protein: CASSPRQGQAKNIQYL. The CDR3 nucleotides read TGTGCCAGTAGCCCCCGACAGGGTCAGGCCAAAAACATTCAGTACCTC.

In its sample, this clonotype was seen once. A much larger clone differs from this one at a single base, so this may be a read error. The chain couples TRBV11-2 to TRBJ2-2, with D unclear. Trimming stripped 6 bases from V and 7 bases from J, with 12 bases between. Per germline, CDR1 SGHAT and CDR2 FQNNGV. The CDR3 length is 13 residues. This CDR3 reads CASSWRAIGELFF. The CDR3 DNA reads TGTGCCAGCAGTTGGCGAGCAATCGGGGAGCTGTTTTTT.